The 8 T cell receptor beta chains listed next were all sequenced from one sample in a study of shared clonotypes between healthy human individuals. Generated by immunoSEQ multiplex PCR, the TCRdb table keeps only in-frame clones and is missing some. The table shows around 100,000 clones, with around 64% occurring only once. Sequenced material: memory CD8+ T cells sorted from blood. Subset specified: CD45RO+ cells pooled with CCR7-negative TemRA cells. The receptors shown here come from a woman aged 25 to 39 in good health.

The chain has TRBV10-3 and TRBJ2-7; 10 bases are shared with TRBD2. The CDR3 length is 16 residues. The ends lost 10 bases at V and 3 bases at J; junction bases unmatched: 15. CDR1 ENHRY and CDR2 SYGVKD come from the germline V gene. The CDR3 sequence is CASSDDSGLANYEQYF. CDR3 nucleotides: TGTGCCAGCAGCGACGATTCGGGACTAGCGAACTACGAGCAGTACTTC.

In this sample, this clone turned up many times. The chain couples TRBV11-1 to TRBJ1-1, with a possible D match to TRBD1 (5 bases). This CDR3 has 16 amino acids. V was pared by 3 bases and J by 6 bases, with 20 bases between. The germline V gene has CDR1 SGHAT and CDR2 FQDESV (reference sequence). CDR3 residues: CASSFVLGEGISEAFF. CDR3 bases: TGTGCCAGCAGCTTCGTCCTGGGGGAGGGCATCTCTGAAGCTTTCTTT.

V and J are TRBV6-1 and TRBJ2-1; 8 bases line up with TRBD1. V dropped 4 bases and J dropped 6; count of bases not matched to a gene: 5. Per the germline V gene, CDR1 is MNHNS and CDR2 is SASEGT. This CDR3 contains 14 residues. The CDR3 DNA sequence: TGTGCCAGCAGTGTCCAACAGGGGGGCAATGAGCAGTTCTTC. As protein: CASSVQQGGNEQFF.

The DNA of the CDR3 is TGTGCCAGCAGCCCGAGAAGGGCCCCGTACGAGCAGTACTTC. It encodes CASSPRRAPYEQYF. The V gene is TRBV11-1, the J gene TRBJ2-7; unclear D gene. The germline V and J ends were trimmed by 5 bases and 4 bases, with 15 bases remaining between them. Germline CDR1 SGHAT, CDR2 FQDESV (reference sequence). The length of the CDR3 is 14 residues. The full variable domain, with the rest looked up from reference TRBV11-1 and TRBJ2-7, is EAEVAQSPRYKITEKSQAVAFWCDPISGHATLYWYRQILGQGPELLVQFQDESVVDDSQLPKDRFSAERLKGVDSTLKIQPAELGDSAMYLCASSPRRAPYEQYFGPGTRLTVT.

This chain joins TRBV7-9 and TRBJ1-2, with TRBD1 as a possible D gene (5 bases). The V gene lost 7 bases and the J gene lost 5 bases, with 20 bases spanning the gap. The CDR3 is 15 amino acids. Per the germline V gene, CDR1 is SEHNR and CDR2 is FQNEAQ (reference sequence). This chain's CDR3 is CASKQGPTAEYGYTF. As DNA, the CDR3 is TGTGCCAGCAAGCAGGGCCCCACAGCAGAATATGGCTACACCTTC.

The chain employs TRBV30 and TRBJ2-7, with unresolved D. The germline V gene has CDR1 GTSNPN and CDR2 SVGIG (reference sequence). Trimming stripped 2 bases from V and 2 bases from J, with 10 bases between. CDR3 size: 13 residues. CDR3 DNA: TGTGCCTGGAGTCCTATAGAGACCTACGAGCAGTACTTC. As protein: CAWSPIETYEQYF.

The sample holds a few counts of this clone. Additional DNA sequences in this sample encode the identical CDR3. The chain joins TRBV30 to TRBJ2-7, with a tentative D call TRBD2 (5 bases). In germline, CDR1 is GTSNPN, CDR2 SVGIG (reference sequence). The CDR3 runs to 13 residues. Trimming removed 2 bases from V and 4 bases from J, with 12 bases in between. The CDR3 DNA reads as TGTGCCTGGAGTTTGGGCGGGTATTACGAGCAGTACTTC. This sequence encodes CAWSLGGYYEQYF.

The chain has TRBV10-3 and TRBJ2-1; tentative D call: TRBD1 (6 bases). This CDR3 is 13 amino acids long. Germline assignment: CDR1 ENHRY and CDR2 SYGVKD. Deletions cut 7 bases from V and 8 bases from J, with 15 bases between. The CDR3 nucleotides are TGTGCCATCAATTACGCAGGGGCAGATGAGCAGTTCTTC. Amino acid sequence: CAINYAGADEQFF.